The present TCR beta chain was sequenced within a study of shared clonotypes between healthy human individuals. Naive CD8 populations comprised CD45RO-negative cells positively selected for CCR7, excluding terminally differentiated effector memory CD45RA+ cells. Each donor was a Caucasian adult residing in Nashville, Tennessee. Germline CDR1 SQVTM, CDR2 ANQGSEA. This CDR3 is built from 11 residues. V gave up 2 bases and J gave up 6 bases, with 5 bases separating them. Libraries were prepared by immunoSEQ multiplex PCR; TCRdb keeps only in-frame clonotypes and omits some of them. Of some 2 million clones listed, 85% to 95% were seen once; the top ten hold 1.2%.

This receptor was taken from a man aged 18 to 30 in good health. This chain links TRBV29-1 with TRBJ2-1, with D tentatively TRBD2 (5 bases). Input material: naive CD8+ T cells sorted from blood. DNA of the CDR3: TGCAGCGTTGAAACTAGCAATGAGCAGTTCTTC. Amino acids: CSVETSNEQFF.